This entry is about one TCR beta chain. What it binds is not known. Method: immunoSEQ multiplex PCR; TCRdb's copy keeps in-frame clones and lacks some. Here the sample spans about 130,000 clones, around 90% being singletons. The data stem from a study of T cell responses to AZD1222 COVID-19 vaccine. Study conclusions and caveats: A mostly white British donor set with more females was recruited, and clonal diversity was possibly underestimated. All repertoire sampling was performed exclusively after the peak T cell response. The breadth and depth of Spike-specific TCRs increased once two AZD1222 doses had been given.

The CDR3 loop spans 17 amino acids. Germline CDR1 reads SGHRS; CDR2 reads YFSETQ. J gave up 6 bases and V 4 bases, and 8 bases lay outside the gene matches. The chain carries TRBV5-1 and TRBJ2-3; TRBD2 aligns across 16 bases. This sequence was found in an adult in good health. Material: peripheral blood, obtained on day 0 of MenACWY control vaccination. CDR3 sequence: CASSHLGLAGGFDTQYF. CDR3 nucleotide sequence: TGCGCCAGCAGCCACCTGGGACTAGCGGGGGGGTTCGATACGCAGTATTTT.